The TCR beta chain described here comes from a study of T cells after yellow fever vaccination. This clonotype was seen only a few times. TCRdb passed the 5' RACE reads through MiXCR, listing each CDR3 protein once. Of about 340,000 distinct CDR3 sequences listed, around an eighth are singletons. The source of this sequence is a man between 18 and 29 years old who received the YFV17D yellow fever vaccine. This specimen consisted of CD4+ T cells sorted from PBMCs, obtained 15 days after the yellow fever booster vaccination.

DNA of the CDR3: TGTGCCAGCAGTTCCCACGCTAGAGGCTACACCTTC. This codes for CASSSHARGYTF. The V and J genes are TRBV6-2 or TRBV6-3 and TRBJ1-2; no clear D gene. Per germline, CDR1 MNHEY and CDR2 SVGEGT. The CDR3 contains 12 residues. Trimming removed 4 bases from V and 8 bases from J, with 11 bases in between.